One sample yielded the 10 T cell receptor beta chains listed below, sequenced in a study of blood T cell repertoires in COVID-19. Using immunoSEQ multiplex PCR, the repertoire was profiled, and TCRdb retains in-frame clones only, with some absent. The sample includes about 280,000 clones, 89% of them seen just once. Source material: peripheral blood. These receptors all come from a woman in her 30s with COVID-19, enrolled during active disease.

This clone has only a few counts. This rearrangement joins TRBV14 to TRBJ2-7; TRBD2 matches at 14 bases. The CDR3 contains 17 residues. V gave up 4 bases and J gave up 4 bases; unmatched junction bases: 9. Germline V gene lookup returns CDR1 SGHDN and CDR2 FVKESK. The DNA of the CDR3 is TGTGCCAGCAGCCCTTTCGGGACTAGCGGGGGTAGGTACGAGCAGTACTTC. As protein: CASSPFGTSGGRYEQYF.

The V call is TRBV2, the J call TRBJ2-7; a possible D gene is TRBD2 (5 bases). Looked up from germline, CDR1 is SNHLY and CDR2 is FYNNEI. This CDR3 region has 14 residues. V lost 4 bases to trimming and J lost 6 bases, with 16 bases between them. CDR3 in amino acids: CASSGPVRSGEQYF. The CDR3 nucleotides read TGTGCCAGCAGTGGCCCGGTGAGGAGCGGCGAGCAGTACTTC.

The V call is TRBV6-5, the J call TRBJ2-5, with TRBD1 matching 8 bases. Germline CDR1 is MNHEY and CDR2 is SVGAGI. The V segment lost 2 bases and the J segment 7 bases; nucleotides outside the gene matches: 6. The CDR3 contains 14 residues. CDR3 nucleotides: TGTGCCAGCAGTTACCCAGGACAGGGAGGGACCCAGTACTTC. It is translated as CASSYPGQGGTQYF.

The chain links TRBV28 to TRBJ2-2, with 8 bases matching TRBD2. Germline assignment: CDR1 MDHEN and CDR2 SYDVKM. This CDR3 contains 15 residues. V gave up 4 bases and J gave up 4 bases; unmatched junction bases: 5. The DNA for the CDR3 is TGTGCCAGCAGTTCACCGGGGGGGCGCACCGGGGAGCTGTTTTTT. Its protein is CASSSPGGRTGELFF. Combining the CDR3 with reference TRBV28 and TRBJ2-2 gives the whole variable domain DVKVTQSSRYLVKRTGEKVFLECVQDMDHENMFWYRQDPGLGLRLIYFSYDVKMKEKGDIPEGYSVSREKKERFSLILESASTNQTSMYLCASSSPGGRTGELFFGEGSRLTVL.

The chain couples TRBV19 to TRBJ1-1; D is unresolved. Trimming stripped 7 bases from V and 6 bases from J, with 12 bases between. The CDR3 has 12 residues. The V gene's germline CDR1 is LNHDA and CDR2 SQIVND (reference sequence). The CDR3: CASTTFPAEAFF. CDR3 nucleotide sequence: TGTGCCAGTACGACATTTCCCGCTGAAGCTTTCTTT.

The chain is built from TRBV30 and TRBJ2-3, with TRBD2 matching over 9 bases. The CDR3 extends over 14 amino acids. V shed 2 bases, J shed 4 bases, and the junction held 4 bases outside the gene matches. Germline CDR1 reads GTSNPN; CDR2 reads SVGIG (reference sequence). CDR3 in amino acids: CAWSMGLAADTQYF. The DNA of the CDR3 is TGTGCCTGGAGTATGGGACTAGCAGCAGATACGCAGTATTTT. The full variable domain, rest sourced from reference TRBV30 and TRBJ2-3, is SQTIHQWPATLVQPVGSPLSLECTVEGTSNPNLYWYRQAAGRGLQLLFYSVGIGQISSEVPQNLSASRPQDRQFILSSKKLLLSDSGFYLCAWSMGLAADTQYFGPGTRLTVL.

The rearrangement uses TRBV5-1 and TRBJ2-1; D may be TRBD2 (5 bases). Germline CDR1 and CDR2: SGHRS and YFSETQ. The V end was cut by 5 bases, the J end by 4 bases, with 16 bases between. CDR3 length equals 15 residues. The CDR3 loop is CASRPDSEGYNEQFF. DNA of the CDR3: TGCGCCAGCAGGCCGGACTCCGAAGGATACAATGAGCAGTTCTTC.

The rearrangement links TRBV21-1 to TRBJ1-3; the listed D gene, TRBD1, was not tested against the DNA. TRBV21-1 is annotated as a pseudogene. The CDR3 is 16 amino acids. The CDR3 sequence: CASSRLQGPPGNTIYF. CDR3 DNA: TGTGCCAGCAGCAGATTACAGGGTCCGCCTGGAAACACCATATATTTT.

The CDR3 DNA follows: TGCGCCAGCAGTGAGTCGATCAGGGGCGGTACGCAGTATTTT. Protein sequence: CASSESIRGGTQYF. The chain recombines TRBV10-1 with TRBJ2-3; weak D call: TRBD1 (6 bases). The CDR3 is 14 amino acids. V shed 0 bases and J shed 8 bases, with 12 bases lying between them. Germline CDR1 WNHNN, CDR2 SYGVQD (reference sequence).

The chain recombines TRBV7-9 with TRBJ2-2; D gene ambiguous. Germline values: CDR1 SEHNR, CDR2 FQNEAQ (reference sequence). This CDR3 region has 14 residues. V was trimmed by 6 bases and J by 2 bases, leaving 10 bases between them. In nucleotides, the CDR3 is TGTGCCAGCAGACGACACCACAACACCGGGGAGCTGTTTTTT. It codes for CASRRHHNTGELFF. The full variable domain, completed using reference TRBV7-9 and TRBJ2-2, is DTGVSQNPRHKITKRGQNVTFRCDPISEHNRLYWYRQTLGQGPEFLTYFQNEAQLEKSRLLSDRFSAERPKGSFSTLEIQRTEQGDSAMYLCASRRHHNTGELFFGEGSRLTVL.